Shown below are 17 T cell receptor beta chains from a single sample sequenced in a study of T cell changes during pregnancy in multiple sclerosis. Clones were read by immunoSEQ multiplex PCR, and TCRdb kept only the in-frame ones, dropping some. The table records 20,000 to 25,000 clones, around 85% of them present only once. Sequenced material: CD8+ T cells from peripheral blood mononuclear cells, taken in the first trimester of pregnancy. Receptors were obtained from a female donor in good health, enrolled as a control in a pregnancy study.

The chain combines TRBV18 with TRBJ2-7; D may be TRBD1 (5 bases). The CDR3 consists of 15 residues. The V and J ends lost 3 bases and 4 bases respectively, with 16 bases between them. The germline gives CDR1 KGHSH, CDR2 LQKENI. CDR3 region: CASSPTGSNRYEQYF. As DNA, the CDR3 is TGTGCCAGCTCACCTACAGGATCGAACAGGTACGAGCAGTACTTC.

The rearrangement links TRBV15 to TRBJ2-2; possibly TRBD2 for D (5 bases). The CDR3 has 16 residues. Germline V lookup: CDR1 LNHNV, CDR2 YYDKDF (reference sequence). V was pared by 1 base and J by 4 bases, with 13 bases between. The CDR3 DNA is TGTGCCACCAGCAGAGCACGGGGAAGGAGCACCGGGGAGCTGTTTTTT. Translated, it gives CATSRARGRSTGELFF.

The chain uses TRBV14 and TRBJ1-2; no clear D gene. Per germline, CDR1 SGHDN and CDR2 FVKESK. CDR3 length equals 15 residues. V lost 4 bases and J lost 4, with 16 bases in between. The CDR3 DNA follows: TGTGCCAGCAGCCCCGGGAGAGCCCTGAGCTATGGCTACACCTTC. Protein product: CASSPGRALSYGYTF. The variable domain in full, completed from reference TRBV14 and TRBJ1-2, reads EAGVTQFPSHSVIEKGQTVTLRCDPISGHDNLYWYRRVMGKEIKFLLHFVKESKQDESGMPNNRFLAERTGGTYSTLKVQPAELEDSGVYFCASSPGRALSYGYTFGSGTRLTVV.

The chain's CDR3 is CASRSFRFPYGYTF. In nucleotides, the CDR3 is TGTGCCAGCAGAAGCTTCAGGTTTCCTTATGGCTACACCTTC. The chain links TRBV5-4 to TRBJ1-2; unclear D gene. Per the germline V gene, CDR1 is SGHNT and CDR2 is YYREEE (reference sequence). Trimming left V 5 bases short and J 5 bases short, with 16 bases between. The CDR3 totals 14 residues.

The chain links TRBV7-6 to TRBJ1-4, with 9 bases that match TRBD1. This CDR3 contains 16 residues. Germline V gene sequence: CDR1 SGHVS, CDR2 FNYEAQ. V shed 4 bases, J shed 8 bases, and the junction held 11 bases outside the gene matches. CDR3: CASSSTGTGIREKLFF. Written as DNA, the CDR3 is TGTGCCAGCAGCTCTACCGGGACAGGGATTCGGGAAAAACTGTTTTTT. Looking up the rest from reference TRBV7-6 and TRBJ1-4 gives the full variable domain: GAGVSQSPRYKVTKRGQDVALRCDPISGHVSLYWYRQALGQGPEFLTYFNYEAQQDKSGLPNDRFSAERPEGSISTLTIQRTEQRDSAMYRCASSSTGTGIREKLFFGSGTQLSVL.

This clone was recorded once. The CDR3 here is CASNPGTPFMGITGELFF. The CDR3 nucleotides are TGTGCCAGCAACCCGGGGACACCGTTTATGGGAATCACCGGGGAGCTGTTTTTT. The V and J genes are TRBV11-2 and TRBJ2-2; possible D gene TRBD1, 6 bases. The CDR3 has 18 amino acids. The V end lost 7 bases, the J end lost 4 bases, and 25 bases lay between the germline ends. Germline V gene lookup returns CDR1 SGHAT and CDR2 FQNNGV.

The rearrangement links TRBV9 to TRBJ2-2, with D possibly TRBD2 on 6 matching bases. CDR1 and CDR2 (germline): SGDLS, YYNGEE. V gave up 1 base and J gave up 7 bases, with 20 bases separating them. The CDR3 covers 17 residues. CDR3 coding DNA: TGTGCCAGCAGCGTACGCGTAGGAGGCGGGAAAGACGGGGAGCTGTTTTTT. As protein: CASSVRVGGGKDGELFF. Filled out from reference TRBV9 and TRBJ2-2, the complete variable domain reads DSGVTQTPKHLITATGQRVTLRCSPRSGDLSVYWYQQSLDQGLQFLIQYYNGEERAKGNILERFSAQQFPDLHSELNLSSLELGDSALYFCASSVRVGGGKDGELFFGEGSRLTVL.

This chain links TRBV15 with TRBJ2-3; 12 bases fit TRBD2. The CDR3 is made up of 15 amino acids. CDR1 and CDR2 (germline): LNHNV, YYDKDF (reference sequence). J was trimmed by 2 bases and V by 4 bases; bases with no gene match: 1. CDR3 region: CATSTSGGATDTQYF. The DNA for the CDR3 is TGTGCCACCAGCACTAGCGGGGGGGCCACAGATACGCAGTATTTT.

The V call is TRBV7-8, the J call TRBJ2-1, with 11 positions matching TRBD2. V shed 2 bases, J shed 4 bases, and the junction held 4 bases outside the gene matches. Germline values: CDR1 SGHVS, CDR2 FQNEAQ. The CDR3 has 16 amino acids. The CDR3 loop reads CASSLLSSGGYNEQFF. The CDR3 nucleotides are TGTGCCAGCAGCTTATTATCTAGCGGGGGGTACAATGAGCAGTTCTTC.

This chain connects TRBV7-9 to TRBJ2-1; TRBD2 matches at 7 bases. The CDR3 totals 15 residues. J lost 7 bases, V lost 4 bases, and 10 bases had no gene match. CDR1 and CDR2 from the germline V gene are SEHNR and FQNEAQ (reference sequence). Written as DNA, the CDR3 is TGTGCCAGCAGCTCCCCGGGACTACCTAAAAATGAGCAGTTCTTC. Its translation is CASSSPGLPKNEQFF.

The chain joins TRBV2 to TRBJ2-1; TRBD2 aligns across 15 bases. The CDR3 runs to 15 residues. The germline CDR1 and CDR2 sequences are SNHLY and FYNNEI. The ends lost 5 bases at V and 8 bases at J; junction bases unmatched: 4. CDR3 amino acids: CASSHRTSGGDEQFF. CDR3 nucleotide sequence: TGTGCCAGCAGTCATAGGACTAGCGGGGGGGATGAGCAGTTCTTC.

The CDR3 spells CASRVGRNTGELFF. CDR3 nucleotide sequence: TGTGCCAGCCGGGTGGGGCGGAACACCGGGGAGCTGTTTTTT. J is TRBJ2-2 and V is TRBV28, with D perhaps matching TRBD1 (5 bases). The CDR3 spans 14 residues. Trimming stripped 8 bases from V and 1 base from J, with 11 bases between. Germline V gene lookup returns CDR1 MDHEN and CDR2 SYDVKM.

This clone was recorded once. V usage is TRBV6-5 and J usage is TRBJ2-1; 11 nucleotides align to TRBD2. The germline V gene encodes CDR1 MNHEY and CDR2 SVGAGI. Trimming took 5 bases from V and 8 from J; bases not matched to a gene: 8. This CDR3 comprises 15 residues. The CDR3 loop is CASSGSGGASDEQFF. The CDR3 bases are TGTGCCAGCAGTGGTAGCGGGGGGGCGTCAGATGAGCAGTTCTTC.

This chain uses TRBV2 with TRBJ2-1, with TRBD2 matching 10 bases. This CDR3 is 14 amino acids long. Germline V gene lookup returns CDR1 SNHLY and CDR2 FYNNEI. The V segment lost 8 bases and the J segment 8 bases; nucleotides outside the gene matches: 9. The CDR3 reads CASRLSGGADEQFF. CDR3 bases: TGTGCCAGCCGTCTAAGCGGGGGGGCGGATGAGCAGTTCTTC.

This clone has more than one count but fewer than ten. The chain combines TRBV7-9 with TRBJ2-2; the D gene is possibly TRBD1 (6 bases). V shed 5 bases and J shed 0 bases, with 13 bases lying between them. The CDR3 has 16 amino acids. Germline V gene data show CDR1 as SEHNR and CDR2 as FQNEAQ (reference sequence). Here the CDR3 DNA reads TGTGCCAGCAGCACCCCCGAGGGGGCGAACACCGGGGAGCTGTTTTTT. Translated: CASSTPEGANTGELFF.

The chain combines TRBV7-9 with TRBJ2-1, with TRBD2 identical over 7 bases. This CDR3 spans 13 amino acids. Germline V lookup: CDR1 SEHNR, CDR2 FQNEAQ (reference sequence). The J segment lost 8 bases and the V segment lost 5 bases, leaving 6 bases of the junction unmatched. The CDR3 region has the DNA TGTGCCAGCAGCCAAGATCGGGGGGATGAGCAGTTCTTC. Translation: CASSQDRGDEQFF.

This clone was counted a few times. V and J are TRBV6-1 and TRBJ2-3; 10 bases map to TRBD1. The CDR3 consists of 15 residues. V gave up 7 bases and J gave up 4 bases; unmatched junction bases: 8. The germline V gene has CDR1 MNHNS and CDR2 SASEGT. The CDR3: CASTGGTGVPDTQYF. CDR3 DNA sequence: TGTGCCAGCACTGGTGGGACAGGGGTCCCAGATACGCAGTATTTT.